This T cell receptor (beta chain) was observed in a study of T cell responses to AZD1222 COVID-19 vaccine. In the study overall: Pooling was applied to second doses at about 4 or about 12 weeks. Study outcomes and limitations: The reported proportion of spike-specific TCRs targeting unmutated variant regions was nearly half.

Clones were read by immunoSEQ multiplex PCR, and TCRdb kept only the in-frame ones, dropping some. The sample shows more than 90,000 clones, around 83% of them seen only once. V was trimmed by 3 bases and J by 3 bases, leaving 17 bases between them. The CDR3 has 16 residues. Germline V lookup: CDR1 MNHEY, CDR2 SVGEGT. As to this clone: Its antigen is unidentified.

This material consisted of peripheral blood, taken on day 0 of AZD1222 vaccination. The V call is TRBV6-2 or TRBV6-3, the J call TRBJ1-1, with a tentative D call TRBD1 (6 bases). The clonotype comes from an adult in good health. The CDR3 region is CASSYPTGRGDTEAFF. Here the CDR3 DNA reads TGTGCCAGCAGTTATCCGACAGGACGAGGGGACACTGAAGCTTTCTTT.